The 19 T cell receptor beta chains below were found in one sample sequenced in a study of T cells after yellow fever vaccination. MiXCR, run by TCRdb on the 5' RACE reads, gives a single entry per CDR3 protein. Among 100,000 to 150,000 distinct CDR3 sequences listed, 8% to 10% were seen once. Specimen: CD8+ T cells sorted from PBMCs, collected on the day of the yellow fever booster vaccination. The receptors shown here come from a man aged 18 to 35 who received the YFV17D yellow fever vaccine.

The J gene is TRBJ2-1, the V gene TRBV19; tentative D call: TRBD2 (6 bases). Germline-derived CDR1 and CDR2 are LNHDA and SQIVND (reference sequence). The CDR3 length is 16 residues. V lost 1 base and J lost 2, with 12 bases in between. Written as DNA, the CDR3 is TGTGCCAGTAGTATAGTGGCGGGGACCACCTACAATGAGCAGTTCTTC. Translated, it gives CASSIVAGTTYNEQFF.

This clonotype was detected a few times. The chain uses TRBV11-2 and TRBJ2-2; D is unresolved. The germline CDR1 and CDR2 sequences are SGHAT and FQNNGV. The CDR3 extends over 13 amino acids. Trimming took 7 bases from V and 0 from J, leaving 6 bases between them. In DNA form, the CDR3 reads TGTGCCAGCACCCTATCGAACACCGGGGAGCTGTTTTTT. Translation gives CASTLSNTGELFF.

This clonotype has more than one count but fewer than ten. The chain recombines TRBV2 with TRBJ2-3, with 9 nucleotides matching TRBD2. The CDR3 is 16 amino acids. The J segment lost 2 bases and the V segment lost 3 bases, leaving 6 bases of the junction unmatched. Germline loops: CDR1 SNHLY, CDR2 FYNNEI. CDR3 sequence: CASSDLSGGHTDTQYF. For the CDR3, the DNA is TGTGCCAGCAGTGATTTGAGCGGGGGGCACACAGATACGCAGTATTTT.

This chain connects TRBV10-3 to TRBJ1-3; 9 bases agree with TRBD1. The J segment lost 9 bases and the V segment lost 10 bases, leaving 10 bases of the junction unmatched. From germline, CDR1 is ENHRY and CDR2 SYGVKD. The CDR3 sequence is 13 residues long. CDR3 coding DNA: TGTGCCAGCTCGGGACAGGGTTTAAGCACCATATATTTT. Amino acid sequence: CASSGQGLSTIYF.

The rearrangement joins TRBV9 to TRBJ2-7; tentatively, D is TRBD1 (6 bases). The CDR3 runs 15 residues. CDR1 and CDR2 from the germline V gene are SGDLS and YYNGEE. V gave up 4 bases and J gave up 3 bases, with 17 bases separating them. CDR3 in DNA: TGTGCCAGCAGCAAAGGACAAGGGGGAGTCTACGAGCAGTACTTC. Encoded protein: CASSKGQGGVYEQYF.

The rearrangement uses TRBV5-5 and TRBJ1-1, with a weak D call TRBD1 (5 bases). This CDR3 has 15 residues. Trimming cost V 0 bases and J 4 bases, with 13 bases left between them. Germline CDR1 SGHKS, CDR2 YYEKEE (reference sequence). CDR3: CASSLVRGRGTEAFF. Here the CDR3 DNA reads TGTGCCAGCAGCTTGGTTCGGGGCCGGGGCACTGAAGCTTTCTTT.

This clonotype was observed a handful of times. This sequence joins TRBV24-1 and TRBJ2-1, with 10 bases that match TRBD1. After removal of 7 bases from V and 7 bases from J, the junction contained 6 bases not matched to a gene. Germline loops: CDR1 KGHDR, CDR2 SFDVKD. The CDR3 runs to 14 residues. Written as DNA, the CDR3 is TGTGCCACCAGCAGGACAGGGGGTTGGAATGAGCAGTTCTTC. This encodes CATSRTGGWNEQFF.

This clonotype has a handful of counts. The V and J genes are TRBV7-9 and TRBJ2-4, with a weak D call TRBD1 (5 bases). There are 16 residues in the CDR3. Germline V gives CDR1 SEHNR, CDR2 FQNEAQ (reference sequence). Between the trimmed V and J ends, which lost 4 bases and 0 bases, there was a span of 13 bases. DNA of the CDR3: TGTGCCAGCAGCTCGCAGTCAGGGCCAGCCAAAAACATTCAGTACTTC. This translates into CASSSQSGPAKNIQYF.

For the CDR3, the DNA is TGTGCCAGCAGCGCACTAGCGGGGTTTTACGGACAAGAGACCCAGTACTTC. Translated, it gives CASSALAGFYGQETQYF. The chain has TRBV7-9 and TRBJ2-5, with 10 bases lining up with TRBD2. V lost 5 bases to trimming and J lost 2 bases; unmatched junction nucleotides: 11. The CDR3 contains 17 residues. The germline V gene has CDR1 SEHNR and CDR2 FQNEAQ (reference sequence).

The table lists this clonotype with a few counts. CDR3 in amino acids: CASSSSWLRGGQETQYF. The CDR3, as DNA: TGTGCCAGCAGCTCCTCCTGGCTCAGGGGAGGACAAGAGACCCAGTACTTC. The J gene is TRBJ2-5, the V gene TRBV7-8; D is tentatively TRBD1 or TRBD2 (6 bases each). CDR3 length: 17 amino acids. Trimming cost V 4 bases and J 2 bases, with 20 bases left between them. Germline values: CDR1 SGHVS, CDR2 FQNEAQ.

V and J are TRBV12-3 or TRBV12-4 and TRBJ2-5; TRBD2 matches 12 bases. With V trimmed by 6 bases and J by 2 bases, 1 base remained unmatched. The CDR3 totals 14 residues. The CDR3 coding sequence is TGTGCCAGCAGCGGGACTAGCGGGCAAGAGACCCAGTACTTC. The encoded protein is CASSGTSGQETQYF.

V is TRBV2 and J is TRBJ2-3, with D tentatively TRBD1 (5 bases). V was pared by 8 bases and J by 2 bases, with 5 bases between. From germline, CDR1 is SNHLY and CDR2 FYNNEI. The CDR3 contains 11 residues. CDR3 loop: CASGATDTQYF. The CDR3 DNA is TGTGCCAGCGGGGCCACAGATACGCAGTATTTT.

V usage is TRBV12-3 or TRBV12-4 and J usage is TRBJ1-5, with TRBD1 matching 8 bases. This CDR3 spans 13 amino acids. V lost 6 bases and J lost 11; bases outside the gene matches: 9. CDR3 bases: TGTGCCAGCAGCTCGACAGGGGCCCAGGCCCAGCATTTT. This gives the protein CASSSTGAQAQHF.

Ten or more counts support this clonotype. The rearrangement uses TRBV7-3 and TRBJ2-1; 11 bases are shared with TRBD2. The junction had 4 bases not matched to a gene; V was cut back by 2 bases and J by 7 bases. Germline values: CDR1 SGHTA, CDR2 FQGTGA. CDR3 size: 15 residues. DNA for the CDR3: TGTGCCAGCAGCTTATTAGCGGGGGGGCAGAATGAGCAGTTCTTC. Its protein product is CASSLLAGGQNEQFF. Based on the CDR3 plus reference TRBV7-3 and TRBJ2-1, the full variable domain is GAGVSQTPSNKVTEKGKYVELRCDPISGHTALYWYRQSLGQGPEFLIYFQGTGAADDSGLPNDRFFAVRPEGSVSTLKIQRTERGDSAVYLCASSLLAGGQNEQFFGPGTRLTVL.

The genes are TRBV20-1 and TRBJ2-1; the match to TRBD2 covers 10 bases. CDR3 length equals 15 residues. Losses at the gene ends were 6 bases for V and 2 bases for J; bases not matched to a gene: 7. Germline loops: CDR1 DFQATT, CDR2 SNEGSKA (reference sequence). In DNA, the CDR3 is TGCAGTGCCACAGAAAGCGGGGGGGCCTACAATGAGCAGTTCTTC. It specifies CSATESGGAYNEQFF.

The rearrangement joins TRBV7-9 to TRBJ2-7; D may be TRBD2 (6 bases). Trimming shortened V by 5 bases and J by 6 bases, and 17 bases separated the two germline ends. CDR1 is SEHNR, CDR2 FQNEAQ, per germline (reference sequence). This CDR3 region has 14 residues. CDR3 DNA: TGTGCCAGCAGCCTCGGCGGGGTCCGCCCCGAGCAGTACTTC. It translates to CASSLGGVRPEQYF.

This clonotype has at least ten counts. This sequence joins TRBV12-3 or TRBV12-4 and TRBJ2-1, with D possibly matching TRBD1 (6 bases). Between the trimmed V and J ends, which lost 6 bases and 6 bases, there was a span of 18 bases. The CDR3 runs 15 residues. The CDR3 nucleotides are TGTGCCAGCAGCAGGGACACTCTCCGGGGCAATGAGCAGTTCTTC. Translation: CASSRDTLRGNEQFF.

The chain couples TRBV7-3 to TRBJ2-7, with TRBD2 as a possible D gene (5 bases). This CDR3 has 15 residues. The V gene's germline CDR1 is SGHTA and CDR2 FQGTGA. The V end lost 0 bases, the J end lost 2 bases, and 11 bases lay between the germline ends. The CDR3 nucleotides are TGTGCCAGCAGCTTAACAGGAGGTACCCCCTACGAGCAGTACTTC. As protein: CASSLTGGTPYEQYF.

This clonotype was recorded many times. The chain carries TRBV7-9 and TRBJ2-3; D ambiguous. Trimming stripped 3 bases from V and 6 bases from J, with 13 bases between. CDR3 size: 14 residues. CDR1 SEHNR and CDR2 FQNEAQ come from the germline V gene (reference sequence). CDR3 nucleotide sequence: TGTGCCAGCAGCTTGGTGGTAGCTGTGGATACGCAGTATTTT. This encodes CASSLVVAVDTQYF.